This T cell receptor (beta chain) was sequenced in a study of CD8 T cells in Susac syndrome. RNA in amounts of roughly 0.5 to 1 ug was reverse transcribed with random hexamers. Amplification of TCR beta CDR3 was carried out by immunoSEQ multiplex PCR, which covered 54 Vbeta and 13 Jbeta segments. In TCRdb, the immunoSEQ multiplex PCR reads were re-called with MiXCR into one record per CDR3 protein. The repertoire holds about 110,000 distinct CDR3 sequences, with about 95% as singletons. CD8+ and CD4+ blood T cells underwent TCR beta sequencing. TEMRA cells were FACS-enriched, with CD8+ and CD4+ T cells isolated negatively. The CDR3 has 14 residues. V lost 6 bases, J lost 0 bases, and 5 bases stayed unmatched. CDR1 is DFQATT and CDR2 is SNEGSKA in the germline V gene (reference sequence).

This clonotype was sampled from a human donor in good health. The source material was CD4+ T cells from PBMCs. The chain combines TRBV20-1 with TRBJ2-3; TRBD2 matches at 8 bases. CDR3 loop: CSAISGASTDTQYF. The CDR3 DNA reads TGCAGTGCCATTAGCGGGGCTAGCACAGATACGCAGTATTTT.